A single sample is the source of the 21 T cell receptor beta chains below, sequenced in a study of human T cells and chemical hapten exposure. Documented time point: patch test 3, about 24 weeks after DPC sensitization. The treatment was: therapeutic diphenylcyclopropenone sensitization with weekly scalp DPC. Each CDR3 protein gets one entry after TCRdb re-called the RACE reads with MiXCR. The sample shows roughly 50,000 distinct CDR3 sequences, about 10% of them seen only once. Sequences were derived from whole blood, sampled in connection with sensitization to the hapten diphenylcyclopropenone (DPC). The source is a woman in her forties with alopecia areata. Some clones in this sample may be carry-over from other donors' samples.

This clonotype has more than one count but fewer than ten. The chain is built from TRBV20-1 and TRBJ2-7; 9 bases map to TRBD2. This CDR3 is built from 15 residues. V lost 3 bases to trimming and J lost 3 bases; unmatched junction nucleotides: 9. The germline gives CDR1 DFQATT, CDR2 SNEGSKA (reference sequence). The CDR3 DNA sequence: TGCAGTGCTAGTCCCGGGACTAGCATGTTCTACGAGCAGTACTTC. It encodes CSASPGTSMFYEQYF.

This clonotype was recorded a few times. This rearrangement joins TRBV6-2 or TRBV6-3 to TRBJ2-7, with TRBD1 identical over 9 bases. The CDR3 totals 15 residues. CDR1 and CDR2 (germline): MNHEY, SVGEGT. V lost 5 bases to trimming and J lost 2 bases; unmatched junction nucleotides: 7. The CDR3 protein is CASSRIRQGAYEQYF. For the CDR3, the DNA is TGTGCCAGCAGTAGGATCCGACAGGGGGCCTACGAGCAGTACTTC.

The table lists this clonotype with a few counts. The V gene is TRBV2, the J gene TRBJ2-1; the D call may be TRBD1 or TRBD2 (5 bases each). The germline gives CDR1 SNHLY, CDR2 FYNNEI. V dropped 0 bases and J dropped 0 bases, with 12 bases sitting between them. This CDR3 contains 17 residues. The CDR3 DNA reads as TGTGCCAGCAGTGAAGCGCTTCGAGGGACCTCCTACAATGAGCAGTTCTTC. As protein: CASSEALRGTSYNEQFF.

V usage is TRBV12-3 or TRBV12-4 and J usage is TRBJ2-1, with 14 positions matching TRBD2. CDR3 length: 15 amino acids. The trim removed 6 bases at V and 9 bases at J, leaving 7 bases unmatched. CDR3: CASSPRLAGGPEQFF. The CDR3 nucleotides read TGTGCCAGCAGCCCTCGACTAGCGGGGGGGCCTGAGCAGTTCTTC.

This clonotype appeared a few times. V gene TRBV4-1 combines with J gene TRBJ2-5; TRBD2 agrees at 7 bases. This CDR3 region has 15 residues. After removal of 8 bases from V and 3 bases from J, the junction contained 12 bases not matched to a gene. Germline CDR1 reads MGHRA; CDR2 reads YSYEKL. CDR3 amino acids: CASGRRSGAEETQYF. DNA for the CDR3: TGCGCCAGCGGGAGACGGAGCGGGGCGGAAGAGACCCAGTACTTC.

This clonotype was found many times. V and J are TRBV5-5 and TRBJ2-7; D is possibly TRBD2 (6 bases). V lost 7 bases, J lost 3 bases, and 17 bases lay in between. Germline-derived CDR1 and CDR2 are SGHKS and YYEKEE (reference sequence). CDR3 size: 14 residues. CDR3 coding DNA: TGTGCCAGCCACCCGGCGGGGCTCAGCTACGAGCAGTACTTC. This gives the protein CASHPAGLSYEQYF.

In its sample, this clonotype was seen a few times. The genes are TRBV12-3 or TRBV12-4 and TRBJ1-4; maybe TRBD1 (5 bases). V gave up 4 bases and J gave up 7 bases, with 13 bases separating them. The CDR3 spans 14 residues. CDR3 loop: CASSWAGRGEKLFF. CDR3 DNA sequence: TGTGCCAGCAGTTGGGCAGGGAGGGGTGAAAAACTGTTTTTT.

This clonotype has ten or more counts. V gene TRBV7-9 combines with J gene TRBJ2-5; maybe TRBD1 (5 bases). Germline V CDR1 and CDR2: SEHNR, FQNEAQ (reference sequence). V shed 5 bases and J shed 2 bases, with 18 bases lying between them. The length of the CDR3 is 16 residues. CDR3 sequence: CASSQAPVYRQETQYF. The DNA of the CDR3 is TGTGCCAGCAGCCAGGCGCCAGTCTACAGGCAAGAGACCCAGTACTTC.

The chain carries TRBV9 and TRBJ1-2, with no clear D. V was pared by 0 bases and J by 1 base, with 10 bases between. Germline CDR1 and CDR2: SGDLS and YYNGEE. The CDR3 spans 15 residues. The CDR3 is CASSVADGDNYGYTF. CDR3 DNA sequence: TGTGCCAGCAGCGTAGCAGACGGTGATAACTATGGCTACACCTTC.

There are many counts of this clonotype. The chain uses TRBV6-2 or TRBV6-3 and TRBJ2-7; D unresolved. The germline gives CDR1 MNHEY, CDR2 SVGEGT. The CDR3 runs to 13 residues. V was trimmed by 8 bases and J by 0 bases, leaving 11 bases between them. The CDR3 region has the DNA TGTGCCAGCCGTCTCACGGGCTCCTACGAGCAGTACTTC. It is translated as CASRLTGSYEQYF.

V gene TRBV7-2 combines with J gene TRBJ1-1, with D perhaps TRBD1 (5 bases). This CDR3 is built from 13 residues. The germline V and J ends were trimmed by 8 bases and 2 bases, with 12 bases remaining between them. The V gene's germline CDR1 is SGHTA and CDR2 FQGNSA. The CDR3 region is CASSRGGNTEAFF. The CDR3 DNA is TGTGCCAGCTCGCGGGGGGGTAACACTGAAGCTTTCTTT.

The rearrangement joins TRBV18 to TRBJ2-3; D unclear. This CDR3 spans 14 amino acids. CDR1 and CDR2 from the germline V gene are KGHSH and LQKENI. Trimming took 0 bases from V and 2 from J, leaving 6 bases between them. For the CDR3, the DNA is TGTGCCAGCTCACCACCGGGCCCCACAGATACGCAGTATTTT. It encodes CASSPPGPTDTQYF.

This clonotype was seen many times. This sequence joins TRBV18 and TRBJ2-6; the D is unclear. With 7 bases removed from V and 0 bases from J, the gap between germline ends came to 7 bases. This CDR3 contains 14 residues. The germline CDR1 and CDR2 sequences are KGHSH and LQKENI. The CDR3 nucleotides read TGTGCCAGCTTCACCCTCTCTGGGGCCAACGTCCTGACTTTC. Protein product: CASFTLSGANVLTF.

The rearrangement links TRBV15 to TRBJ2-7; D is ambiguous. V gave up 4 bases and J gave up 1 base, with 8 bases separating them. Germline assignment: CDR1 LNHNV and CDR2 YYDKDF (reference sequence). The CDR3 has 13 amino acids. The CDR3 DNA reads TGTGCCACCAGCAAGGGCCGGTCCTACGAGCAGTACTTC. This translates into CATSKGRSYEQYF.

The chain has TRBV30 and TRBJ2-1, with TRBD2 matching 9 bases. The ends lost 4 bases at V and 4 bases at J; junction bases unmatched: 8. Per the germline V gene, CDR1 is GTSNPN and CDR2 is SVGIG (reference sequence). This CDR3 spans 15 amino acids. This CDR3 is CAWKLAGAYYNEQFF. CDR3 in DNA: TGTGCCTGGAAATTAGCGGGGGCCTATTACAATGAGCAGTTCTTC. Variable domain in full (rest from reference TRBV30 and TRBJ2-1): SQTIHQWPATLVQPVGSPLSLECTVEGTSNPNLYWYRQAAGRGLQLLFYSVGIGQISSEVPQNLSASRPQDRQFILSSKKLLLSDSGFYLCAWKLAGAYYNEQFFGPGTRLTVL.

The chain uses TRBV20-1 and TRBJ2-3; 7 bases are shared with TRBD1. Germline V gene lookup returns CDR1 DFQATT and CDR2 SNEGSKA (reference sequence). The CDR3 is made up of 15 amino acids. The V segment lost 0 bases and the J segment 6 bases; nucleotides outside the gene matches: 9. In DNA form, the CDR3 reads TGCAGTGCTAGAGATCCGGGGACAGCATTGGATACGCAGTATTTT. It yields the protein CSARDPGTALDTQYF.

The chain is built from TRBV3-1 and TRBJ2-3; either TRBD1 or TRBD2 may fit D (5 bases each). Germline assignment: CDR1 LGHDT and CDR2 YNNKEL (reference sequence). CDR3 length equals 13 residues. The germline V and J ends were trimmed by 3 bases and 5 bases, with 9 bases remaining between them. In nucleotides, the CDR3 is TGTGCCAGCAGCCACCGGGACCGAGATACGCAGTATTTT. Residues: CASSHRDRDTQYF.

In this sample, this clonotype turned up a few times. The chain is built from TRBV20-1 and TRBJ2-3; no reliable D call. The germline V gene has CDR1 DFQATT and CDR2 SNEGSKA (reference sequence). V lost 2 bases, J lost 6 bases, and 6 bases lay in between. This CDR3 is built from 11 residues. CDR3: CSARTADTQYF. As DNA, the CDR3 is TGCAGTGCTAGAACGGCGGATACGCAGTATTTT.

This clonotype was counted at least ten times. V gene TRBV7-9 combines with J gene TRBJ2-1, with 10 bases fitting TRBD2. CDR3 length equals 19 residues. Germline CDR1 and CDR2: SEHNR and FQNEAQ (reference sequence). V was pared by 1 base and J by 5 bases, with 14 bases of the junction left unmatched. The CDR3 protein is CASSLVAGPLAGAHNEQFF. The CDR3 bases are TGTGCCAGCAGCTTAGTCGCGGGGCCCCTAGCGGGGGCCCACAATGAGCAGTTCTTC.

In its sample, this clonotype was seen a few times. The chain uses TRBV29-1 and TRBJ1-1, with D possibly matching TRBD1 (5 bases). Between the trimmed V and J ends, which lost 3 bases and 8 bases, there was a span of 10 bases. This CDR3 has 11 residues. The germline V gene encodes CDR1 SQVTM and CDR2 ANQGSEA. CDR3 in DNA: TGCAGCGTTGACAGGGAAGACGAAGCTTTCTTT. Its protein product is CSVDREDEAFF.

CDR3 residues: CASSTRQAQGSYNEQFF. CDR3 sequence (DNA): TGTGCCAGCAGCACAAGACAGGCCCAAGGCTCCTACAATGAGCAGTTCTTC. The chain is built from TRBV14 and TRBJ2-1; a possible D gene is TRBD1 (6 bases). CDR3 size: 17 residues. The V end was cut by 5 bases, the J end by 0 bases, with 17 bases between. CDR1 is SGHDN, CDR2 FVKESK, per germline.